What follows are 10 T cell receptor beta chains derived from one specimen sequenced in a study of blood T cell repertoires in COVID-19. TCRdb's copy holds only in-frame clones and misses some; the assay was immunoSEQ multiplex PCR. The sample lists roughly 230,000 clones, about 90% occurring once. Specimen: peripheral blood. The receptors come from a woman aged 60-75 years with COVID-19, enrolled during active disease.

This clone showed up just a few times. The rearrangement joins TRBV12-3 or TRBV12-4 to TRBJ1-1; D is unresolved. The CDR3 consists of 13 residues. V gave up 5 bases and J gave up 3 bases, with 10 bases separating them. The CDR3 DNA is TGTGCCAGCAGTACCACACAAGACACTGAAGCTTTCTTT. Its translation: CASSTTQDTEAFF.

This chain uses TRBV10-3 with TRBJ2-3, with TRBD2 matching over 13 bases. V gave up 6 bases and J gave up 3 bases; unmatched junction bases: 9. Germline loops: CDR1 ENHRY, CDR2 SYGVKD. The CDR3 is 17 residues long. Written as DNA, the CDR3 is TGTGCCATCAGCAGAGCCTGGACTAGCGGGGGAACAGATACGCAGTATTTT. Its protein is CAISRAWTSGGTDTQYF.

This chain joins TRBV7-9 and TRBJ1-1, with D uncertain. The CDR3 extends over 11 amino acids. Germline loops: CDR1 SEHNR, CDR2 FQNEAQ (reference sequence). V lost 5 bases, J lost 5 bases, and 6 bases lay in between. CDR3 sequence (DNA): TGTGCCAGCAGCGGCAGGACTGAAGCTTTCTTT. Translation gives CASSGRTEAFF.

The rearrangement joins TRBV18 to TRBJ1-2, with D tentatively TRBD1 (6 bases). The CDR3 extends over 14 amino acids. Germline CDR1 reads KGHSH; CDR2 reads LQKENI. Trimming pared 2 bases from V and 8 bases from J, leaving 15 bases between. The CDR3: CASSPRQGRGGYTF. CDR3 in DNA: TGTGCCAGCTCACCAAGGCAGGGGAGAGGAGGCTACACCTTC.

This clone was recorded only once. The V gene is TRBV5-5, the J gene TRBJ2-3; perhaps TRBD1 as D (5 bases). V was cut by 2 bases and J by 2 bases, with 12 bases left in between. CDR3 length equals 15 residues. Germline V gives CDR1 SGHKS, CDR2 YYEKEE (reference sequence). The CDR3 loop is CASSFRQGLTDTQYF. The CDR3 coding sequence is TGTGCCAGCAGCTTTCGCCAGGGTCTCACAGATACGCAGTATTTT.

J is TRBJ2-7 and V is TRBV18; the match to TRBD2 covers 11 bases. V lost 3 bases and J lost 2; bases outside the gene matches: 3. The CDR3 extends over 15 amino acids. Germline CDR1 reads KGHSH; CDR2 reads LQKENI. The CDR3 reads CASSPLAGGAYEQYF. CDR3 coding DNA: TGTGCCAGCTCACCCCTAGCGGGGGGCGCCTACGAGCAGTACTTC.

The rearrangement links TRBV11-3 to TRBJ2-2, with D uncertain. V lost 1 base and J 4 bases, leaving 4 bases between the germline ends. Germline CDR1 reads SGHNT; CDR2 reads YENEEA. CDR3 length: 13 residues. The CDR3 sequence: CASSLASTGELFF. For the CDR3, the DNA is TGTGCCAGCAGCTTAGCTTCCACCGGGGAGCTGTTTTTT.

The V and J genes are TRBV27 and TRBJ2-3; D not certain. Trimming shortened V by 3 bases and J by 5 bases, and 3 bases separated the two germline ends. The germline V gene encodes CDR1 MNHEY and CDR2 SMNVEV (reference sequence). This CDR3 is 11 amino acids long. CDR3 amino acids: CASSFKDTQYF. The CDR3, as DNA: TGTGCCAGCAGTTTTAAAGATACGCAGTATTTT.

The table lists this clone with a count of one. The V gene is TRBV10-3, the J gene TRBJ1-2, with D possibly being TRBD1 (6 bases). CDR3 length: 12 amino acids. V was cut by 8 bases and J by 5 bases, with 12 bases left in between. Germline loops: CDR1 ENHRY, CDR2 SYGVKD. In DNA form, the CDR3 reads TGTGCCATCTCGGCGACAGGATATGGCTACACCTTC. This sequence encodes CAISATGYGYTF.

The CDR3 sequence: CASSSSGTGWRYEQYF. CDR3 coding DNA: TGTGCCAGCAGCTCCTCCGGGACAGGGTGGAGATACGAGCAGTACTTC. The chain couples TRBV11-2 to TRBJ2-7, with 9 bases identical to TRBD1. V lost 4 bases to trimming and J lost 4 bases; unmatched junction nucleotides: 11. CDR1 is SGHAT, CDR2 FQNNGV, per germline. This CDR3 is built from 16 residues.